This T cell receptor (beta chain) was recorded in a study of early T cells in non-severe SARS-CoV-2 infection. Whole-study context: It was bulk RNA from unsorted whole blood that was sequenced, and the chains were unpaired.

TCRdb called the 5' RACE reads again in MiXCR, with one record for every CDR3 protein. The sample shows under 140,000 distinct CDR3 sequences, roughly 13% of them seen only once. The CDR3 contains 14 residues. The V gene lost 2 bases and the J gene lost 9 bases, with 14 bases spanning the gap. Per the germline V gene, CDR1 is MDHEN and CDR2 is SYDVKM. Material: whole blood, obtained at baseline. The TCR sequence derives from an adult who was a healthcare worker with PCR-confirmed SARS-CoV-2 infection or an uninfected control (not recorded which). The V call is TRBV28, the J call TRBJ2-1; D is tentatively TRBD1 or TRBD2 (5 bases each). CDR3 coding DNA: TGTGCCAGCAGTTTAGGTCCGACGAGGGGTGAGCAGTTCTTC. Amino acids: CASSLGPTRGEQFF.